The clone carrying this T cell receptor beta chain has just one count. Its target is unknown. CD4+CD25+CD127- Tregs, CD4+CD25- non-Tregs, CD4 and CD8 cells were sorted. The data were obtained in a study of Tregs in tolerant kidney transplant recipients. Study-level points and caveats: Validation in larger populations is needed because few patients were studied.

Assay used: immunoSEQ multiplex PCR; TCRdb lists only in-frame clones, some missing. The table records 110,000 or so clones, nearly 90% of them present only once. The V gene's germline CDR1 is SGDLS and CDR2 YYNGEE. Deletions cut 3 bases from V and 0 bases from J, with 13 bases between. The CDR3 totals 16 residues. This sequence originates from a human donor who received a combined kidney and bone marrow transplant. The specimen comprised CD4+ T cells from blood, sampled before the transplant. The chain carries TRBV9 and TRBJ1-3; D is perhaps TRBD1 (6 bases). The CDR3 spells CASSAPRGGSGNTIYF. CDR3 coding DNA: TGTGCCAGCAGCGCGCCTCGAGGGGGCTCTGGAAACACCATATATTTT.